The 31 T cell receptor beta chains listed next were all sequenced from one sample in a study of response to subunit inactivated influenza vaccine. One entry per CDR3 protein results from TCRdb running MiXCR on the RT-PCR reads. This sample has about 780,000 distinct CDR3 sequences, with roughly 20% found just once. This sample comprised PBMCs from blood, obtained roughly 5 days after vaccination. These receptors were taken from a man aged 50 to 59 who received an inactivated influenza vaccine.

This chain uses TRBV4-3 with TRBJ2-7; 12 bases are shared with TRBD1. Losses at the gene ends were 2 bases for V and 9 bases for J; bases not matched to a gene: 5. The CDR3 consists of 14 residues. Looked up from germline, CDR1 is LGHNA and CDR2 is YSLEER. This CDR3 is CASSQTPGQGAQYF. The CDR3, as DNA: TGCGCCAGCAGCCAAACTCCGGGACAGGGGGCGCAGTACTTC.

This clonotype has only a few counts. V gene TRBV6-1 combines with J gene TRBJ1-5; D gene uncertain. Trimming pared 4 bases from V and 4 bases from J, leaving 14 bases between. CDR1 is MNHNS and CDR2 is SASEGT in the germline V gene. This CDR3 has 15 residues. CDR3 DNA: TGTGCCAGCAGTGCCGTTAAGGGTAGGAATCAGCCCCAGCATTTT. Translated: CASSAVKGRNQPQHF.

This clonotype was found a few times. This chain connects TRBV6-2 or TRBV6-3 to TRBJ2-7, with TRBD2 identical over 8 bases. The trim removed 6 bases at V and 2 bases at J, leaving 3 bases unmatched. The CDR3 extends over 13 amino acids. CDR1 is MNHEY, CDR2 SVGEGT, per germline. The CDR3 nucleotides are TGTGCCAGCAGGGGACTAGGCACCTACGAGCAGTACTTC. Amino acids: CASRGLGTYEQYF.

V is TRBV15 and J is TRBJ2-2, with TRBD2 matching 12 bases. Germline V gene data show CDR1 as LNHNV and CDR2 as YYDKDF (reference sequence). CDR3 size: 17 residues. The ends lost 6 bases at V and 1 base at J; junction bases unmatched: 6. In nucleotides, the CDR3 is TGTGCCACCAGATTGGAGACTAGCGGGGGGAACACCGGGGAGCTGTTTTTT. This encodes CATRLETSGGNTGELFF.

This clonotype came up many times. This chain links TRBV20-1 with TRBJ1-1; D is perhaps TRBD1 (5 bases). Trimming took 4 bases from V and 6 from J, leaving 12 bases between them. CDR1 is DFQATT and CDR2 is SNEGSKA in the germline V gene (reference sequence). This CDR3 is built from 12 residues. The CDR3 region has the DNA TGCAGTGCTACTGTAGGGGTGCCTGAAGCTTTCTTT. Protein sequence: CSATVGVPEAFF.

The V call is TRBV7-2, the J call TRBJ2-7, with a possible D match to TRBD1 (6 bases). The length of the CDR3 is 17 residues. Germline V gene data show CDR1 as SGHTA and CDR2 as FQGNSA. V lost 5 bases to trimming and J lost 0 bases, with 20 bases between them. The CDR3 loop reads CASSEGLRDTYSYEQYF. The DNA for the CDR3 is TGTGCCAGCAGCGAAGGATTACGGGACACATACTCCTACGAGCAGTACTTC.

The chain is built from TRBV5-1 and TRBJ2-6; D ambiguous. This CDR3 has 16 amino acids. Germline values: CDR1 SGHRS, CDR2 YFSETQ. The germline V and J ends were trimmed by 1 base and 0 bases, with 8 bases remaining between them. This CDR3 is CASSLSGVSGANVLTF. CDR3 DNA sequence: TGCGCCAGCAGCTTGTCGGGTGTCTCTGGGGCCAACGTCCTGACTTTC.

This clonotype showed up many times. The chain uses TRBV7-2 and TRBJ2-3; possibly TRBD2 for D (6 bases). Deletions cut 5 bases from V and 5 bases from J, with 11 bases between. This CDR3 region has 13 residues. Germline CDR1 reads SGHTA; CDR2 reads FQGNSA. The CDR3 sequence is CASSVTSLDTQYF. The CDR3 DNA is TGTGCCAGCAGCGTGACTAGTTTAGATACGCAGTATTTT. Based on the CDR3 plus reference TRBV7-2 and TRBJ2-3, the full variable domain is GAGVSQSPSNKVTEKGKDVELRCDPISGHTALYWYRQSLGQGLEFLIYFQGNSAPDKSGLPSDRFSAERTGGSVSTLTIQRTQQEDSAVYLCASSVTSLDTQYFGPGTRLTVL.

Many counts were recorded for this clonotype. This CDR3 is CASSSTPGRGGQTQYF. CDR3 in DNA: TGTGCCAGCAGCTCCACCCCAGGGCGGGGGGGGCAGACCCAGTACTTC. V usage is TRBV7-2 and J usage is TRBJ2-5; 9 nucleotides line up with TRBD2. The germline CDR1 and CDR2 sequences are SGHTA and FQGNSA. The CDR3 loop spans 16 amino acids. V gave up 4 bases and J gave up 6 bases; unmatched junction bases: 12.

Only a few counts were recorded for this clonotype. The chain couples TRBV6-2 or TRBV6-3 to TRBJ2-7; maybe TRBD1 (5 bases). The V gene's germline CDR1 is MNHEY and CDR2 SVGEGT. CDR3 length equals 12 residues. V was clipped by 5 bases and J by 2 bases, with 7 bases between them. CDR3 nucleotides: TGTGCCAGCAGTCAGACAGCCTACGAGCAGTACTTC. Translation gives CASSQTAYEQYF.

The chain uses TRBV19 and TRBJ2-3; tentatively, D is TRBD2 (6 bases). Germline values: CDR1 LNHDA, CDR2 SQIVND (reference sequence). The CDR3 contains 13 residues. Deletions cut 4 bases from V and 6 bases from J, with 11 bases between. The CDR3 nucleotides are TGTGCCAGTAGTAGCCAGCGGGCCGATACGCAGTATTTT. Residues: CASSSQRADTQYF. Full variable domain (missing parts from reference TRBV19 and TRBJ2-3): DGGITQSPKYLFRKEGQNVTLSCEQNLNHDAMYWYRQDPGQGLRLIYYSQIVNDFQKGDIAEGYSVSREKKESFPLTVTSAQKNPTAFYLCASSSQRADTQYFGPGTRLTVL.

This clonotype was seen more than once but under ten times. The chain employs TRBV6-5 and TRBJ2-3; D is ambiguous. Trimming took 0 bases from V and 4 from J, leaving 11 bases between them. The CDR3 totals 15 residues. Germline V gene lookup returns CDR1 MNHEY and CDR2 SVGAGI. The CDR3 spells CASSYSLDGADTQYF. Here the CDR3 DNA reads TGTGCCAGCAGTTACTCCCTAGATGGCGCAGATACGCAGTATTTT.

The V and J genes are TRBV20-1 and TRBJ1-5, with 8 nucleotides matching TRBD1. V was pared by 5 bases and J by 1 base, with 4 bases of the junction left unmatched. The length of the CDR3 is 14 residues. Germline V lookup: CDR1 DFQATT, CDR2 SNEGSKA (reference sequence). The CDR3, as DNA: TGCAGTGCTTCACAGGGGGGGAGCAATCAGCCCCAGCATTTT. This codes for CSASQGGSNQPQHF.

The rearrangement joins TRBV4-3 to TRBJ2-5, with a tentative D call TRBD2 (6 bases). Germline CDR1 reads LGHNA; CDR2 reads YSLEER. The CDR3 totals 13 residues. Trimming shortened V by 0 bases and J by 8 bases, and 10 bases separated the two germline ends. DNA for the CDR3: TGCGCCAGCAGCCAAGATATCGGGACTACCCAGTACTTC. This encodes CASSQDIGTTQYF.

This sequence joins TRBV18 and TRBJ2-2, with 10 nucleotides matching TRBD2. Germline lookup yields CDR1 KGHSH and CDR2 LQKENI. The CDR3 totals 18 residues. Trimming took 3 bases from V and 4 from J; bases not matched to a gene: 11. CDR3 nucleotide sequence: TGTGCCAGCTCACCCCTCGGAGCGGGAGGGCCGAGCACCGGGGAGCTGTTTTTT. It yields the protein CASSPLGAGGPSTGELFF.

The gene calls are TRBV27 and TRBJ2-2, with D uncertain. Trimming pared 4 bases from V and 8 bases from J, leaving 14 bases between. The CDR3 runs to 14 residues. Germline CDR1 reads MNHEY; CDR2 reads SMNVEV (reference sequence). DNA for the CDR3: TGTGCCAGCAGTTCCAGTGCTTCAAGGGGGGAGCTGTTTTTT. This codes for CASSSSASRGELFF.

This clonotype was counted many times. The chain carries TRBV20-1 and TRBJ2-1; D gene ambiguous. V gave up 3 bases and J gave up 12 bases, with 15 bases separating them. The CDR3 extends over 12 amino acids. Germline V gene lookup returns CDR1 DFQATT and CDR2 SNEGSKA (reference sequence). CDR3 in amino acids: CSASGPILGQFF. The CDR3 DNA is TGCAGTGCTAGCGGGCCTATTTTGGGGCAGTTCTTC.

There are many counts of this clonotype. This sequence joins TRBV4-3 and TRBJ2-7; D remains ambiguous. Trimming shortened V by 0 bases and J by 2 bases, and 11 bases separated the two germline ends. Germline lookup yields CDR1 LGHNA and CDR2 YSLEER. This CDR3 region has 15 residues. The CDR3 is CASSQDWNRAYEQYF. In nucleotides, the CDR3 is TGCGCCAGCAGCCAAGATTGGAATCGAGCCTACGAGCAGTACTTC.

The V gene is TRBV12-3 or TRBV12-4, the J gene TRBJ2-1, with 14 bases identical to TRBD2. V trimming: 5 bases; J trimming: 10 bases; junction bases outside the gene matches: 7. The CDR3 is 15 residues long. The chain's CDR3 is CASSPGLAGGGEQFF. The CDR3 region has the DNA TGTGCCAGCAGTCCAGGACTAGCGGGGGGTGGGGAGCAGTTCTTC.

The CDR3 region is CASRYRDRELYEQYF. The CDR3 region has the DNA TGTGCCAGCAGATACAGGGACCGGGAGCTCTACGAGCAGTACTTC. This chain links TRBV28 with TRBJ2-7; D is tentatively TRBD1 or TRBD2 (6 bases each). From germline, CDR1 is MDHEN and CDR2 SYDVKM. The length of the CDR3 is 15 residues. V gave up 6 bases and J gave up 3 bases, with 18 bases separating them.

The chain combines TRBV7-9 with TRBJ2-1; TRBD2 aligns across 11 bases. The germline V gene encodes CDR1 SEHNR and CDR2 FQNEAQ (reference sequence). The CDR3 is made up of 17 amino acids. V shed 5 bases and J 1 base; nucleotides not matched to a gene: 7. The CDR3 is CASSPRGLAESYNEQFF. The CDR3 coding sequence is TGTGCCAGCAGCCCTAGGGGACTAGCGGAATCCTACAATGAGCAGTTCTTC.

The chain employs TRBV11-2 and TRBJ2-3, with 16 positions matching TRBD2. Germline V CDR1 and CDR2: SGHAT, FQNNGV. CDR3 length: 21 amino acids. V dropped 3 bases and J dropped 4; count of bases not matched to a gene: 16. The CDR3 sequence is CASSFRSGTSGRAEGADTQYF. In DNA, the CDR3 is TGTGCCAGCAGCTTTCGGTCCGGGACTAGCGGGAGGGCCGAGGGGGCAGATACGCAGTATTTT.

The CDR3 here is CASSQDWGRRGAYEQYF. The CDR3 DNA reads as TGTGCCAGCAGCCAAGATTGGGGCAGGCGGGGGGCCTACGAGCAGTACTTC. The genes are TRBV3-1 and TRBJ2-7; TRBD2 agrees at 8 bases. The CDR3 totals 17 residues. Trimming at V came to 0 bases and at J to 2 bases, leaving 9 bases not matched to a gene. In germline, CDR1 is LGHDT, CDR2 YNNKEL (reference sequence).

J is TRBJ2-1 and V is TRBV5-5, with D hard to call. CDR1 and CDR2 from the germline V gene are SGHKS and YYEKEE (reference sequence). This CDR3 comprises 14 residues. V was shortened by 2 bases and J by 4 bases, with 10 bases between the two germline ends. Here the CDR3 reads CASSFRFPYNEQFF. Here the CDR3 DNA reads TGTGCCAGCAGCTTCCGGTTTCCTTACAATGAGCAGTTCTTC.

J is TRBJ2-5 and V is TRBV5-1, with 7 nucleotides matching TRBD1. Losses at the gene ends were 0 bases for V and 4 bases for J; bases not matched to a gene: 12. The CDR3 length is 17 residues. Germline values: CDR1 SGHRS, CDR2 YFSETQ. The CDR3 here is CASSLGAVVRGSETQYF. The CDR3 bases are TGCGCCAGCAGCTTGGGCGCTGTAGTCAGGGGGTCAGAGACCCAGTACTTC. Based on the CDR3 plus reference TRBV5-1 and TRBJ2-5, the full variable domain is KAGVTQTPRYLIKTRGQQVTLSCSPISGHRSVSWYQQTPGQGLQFLFEYFSETQRNKGNFPGRFSGRQFSNSRSEMNVSTLELGDSALYLCASSLGAVVRGSETQYFGPGTRLLVL.

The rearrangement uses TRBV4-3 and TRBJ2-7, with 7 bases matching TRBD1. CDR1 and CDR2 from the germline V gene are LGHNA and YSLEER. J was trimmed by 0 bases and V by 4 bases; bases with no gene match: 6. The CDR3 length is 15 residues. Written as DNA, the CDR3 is TGCGCCAGCAGCCGACGGGACAGTAGCTCCTACGAGCAGTACTTC. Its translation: CASSRRDSSSYEQYF.

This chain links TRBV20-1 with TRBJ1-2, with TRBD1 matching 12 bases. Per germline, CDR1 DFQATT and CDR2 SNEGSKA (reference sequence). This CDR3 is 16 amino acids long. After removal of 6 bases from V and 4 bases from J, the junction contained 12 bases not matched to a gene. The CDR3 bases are TGCAGTGCACCCCCCGGGACAGGGGGCGTTGGCTATGGCTACACCTTC. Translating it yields CSAPPGTGGVGYGYTF.

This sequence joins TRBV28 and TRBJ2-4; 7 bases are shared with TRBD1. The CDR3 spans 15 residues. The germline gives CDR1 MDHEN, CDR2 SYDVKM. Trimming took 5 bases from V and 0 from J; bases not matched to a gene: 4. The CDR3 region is CASSPGDRAKNIQYF. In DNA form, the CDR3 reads TGTGCCAGCAGTCCCGGGGACAGAGCCAAAAACATTCAGTACTTC.

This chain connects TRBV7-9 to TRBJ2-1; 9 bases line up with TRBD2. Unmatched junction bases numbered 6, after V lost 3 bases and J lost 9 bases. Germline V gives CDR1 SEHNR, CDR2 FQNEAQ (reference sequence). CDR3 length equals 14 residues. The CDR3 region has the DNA TGTGCCAGCAGCTTTAGCGGGAGTAATGGTGAGCAGTTCTTC. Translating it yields CASSFSGSNGEQFF.

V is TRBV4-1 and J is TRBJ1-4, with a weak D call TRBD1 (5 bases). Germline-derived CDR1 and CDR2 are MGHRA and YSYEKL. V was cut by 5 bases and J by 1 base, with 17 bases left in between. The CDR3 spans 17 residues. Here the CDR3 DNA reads TGCGCCAGCAGCGGGGAAGGGGCCTGGGGAACTAATGAAAAACTGTTTTTT. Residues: CASSGEGAWGTNEKLFF.

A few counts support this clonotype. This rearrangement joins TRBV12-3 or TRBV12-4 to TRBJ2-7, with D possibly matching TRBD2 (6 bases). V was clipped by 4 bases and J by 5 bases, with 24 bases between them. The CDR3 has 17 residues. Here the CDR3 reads CASSSSPPSVGTHEQYF. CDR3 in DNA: TGTGCCAGCAGTTCCTCCCCCCCTAGCGTAGGGACCCACGAGCAGTACTTC.